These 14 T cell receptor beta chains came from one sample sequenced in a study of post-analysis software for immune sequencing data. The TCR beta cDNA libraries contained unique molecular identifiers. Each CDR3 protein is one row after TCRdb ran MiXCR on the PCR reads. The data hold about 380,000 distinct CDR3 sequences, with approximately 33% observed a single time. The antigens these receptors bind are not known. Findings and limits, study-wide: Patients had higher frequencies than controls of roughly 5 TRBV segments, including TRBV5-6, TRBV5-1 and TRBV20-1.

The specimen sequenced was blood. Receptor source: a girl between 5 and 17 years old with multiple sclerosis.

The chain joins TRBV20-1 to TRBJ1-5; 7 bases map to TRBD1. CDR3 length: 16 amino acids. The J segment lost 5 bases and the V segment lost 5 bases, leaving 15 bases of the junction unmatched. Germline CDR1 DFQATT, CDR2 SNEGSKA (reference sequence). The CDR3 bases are TGCAGTGCTGGACGCCCCGGGACAGCCAGTTATCAGCCCCAGCATTTT. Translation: CSAGRPGTASYQPQHF.

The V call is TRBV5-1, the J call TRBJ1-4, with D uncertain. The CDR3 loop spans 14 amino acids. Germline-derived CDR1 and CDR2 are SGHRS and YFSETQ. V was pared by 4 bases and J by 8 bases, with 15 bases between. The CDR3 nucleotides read TGCGCCAGCAGCACCGGCCGGTCCGGGGAAAAACTGTTTTTT. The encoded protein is CASSTGRSGEKLFF.

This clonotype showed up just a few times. The CDR3 DNA sequence: TGTGCCAGCAGCTTCCTCAGCGGGGGTCCCGCCTCCTACGAGCAGTACTTC. Translation gives CASSFLSGGPASYEQYF. The V gene is TRBV7-9, the J gene TRBJ2-7; 8 nucleotides align to TRBD2. Per germline, CDR1 SEHNR and CDR2 FQNEAQ (reference sequence). This CDR3 spans 17 amino acids. V trimming: 3 bases; J trimming: 0 bases; junction bases outside the gene matches: 10.

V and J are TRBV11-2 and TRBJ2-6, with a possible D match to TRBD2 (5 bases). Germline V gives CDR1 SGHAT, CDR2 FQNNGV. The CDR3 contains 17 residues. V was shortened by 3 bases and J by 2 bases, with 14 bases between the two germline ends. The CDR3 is CASSFGETPTGANVLTF. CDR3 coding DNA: TGTGCCAGCAGCTTCGGGGAGACCCCTACTGGGGCCAACGTCCTGACTTTC. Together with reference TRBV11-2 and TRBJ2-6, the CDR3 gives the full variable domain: EAGVAQSPRYKIIEKRQSVAFWCNPISGHATLYWYQQILGQGPKLLIQFQNNGVVDDSQLPKDRFSAERLKGVDSTLKIQPAKLEDSAVYLCASSFGETPTGANVLTFGAGSRLTVL.

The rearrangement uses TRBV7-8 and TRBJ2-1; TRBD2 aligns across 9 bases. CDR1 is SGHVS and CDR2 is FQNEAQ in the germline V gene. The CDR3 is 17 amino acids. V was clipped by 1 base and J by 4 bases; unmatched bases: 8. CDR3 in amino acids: CASSLGASGASYNEQFF. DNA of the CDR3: TGTGCCAGCAGCTTAGGGGCTAGCGGGGCCTCTTACAATGAGCAGTTCTTC.

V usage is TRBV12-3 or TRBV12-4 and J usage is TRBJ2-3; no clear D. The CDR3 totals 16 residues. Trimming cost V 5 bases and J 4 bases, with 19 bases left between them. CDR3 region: CASSRLGNFFPDTQYF. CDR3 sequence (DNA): TGTGCCAGCAGTCGGTTGGGGAATTTTTTCCCAGATACGCAGTATTTT.

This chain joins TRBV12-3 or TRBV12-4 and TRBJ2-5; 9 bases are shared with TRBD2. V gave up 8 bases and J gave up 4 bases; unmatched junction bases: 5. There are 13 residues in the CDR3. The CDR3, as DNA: TGTGCCAGCGGGGGACTAGCCTCAGAGACCCAGTACTTC. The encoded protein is CASGGLASETQYF.

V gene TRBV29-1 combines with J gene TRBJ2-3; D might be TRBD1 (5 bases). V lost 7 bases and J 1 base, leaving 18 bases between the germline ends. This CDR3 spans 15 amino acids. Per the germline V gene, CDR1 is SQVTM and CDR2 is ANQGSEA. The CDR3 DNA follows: TGCAGCGCCCCCGCTTGGGTACAGGGCACAGATACGCAGTATTTT. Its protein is CSAPAWVQGTDTQYF.

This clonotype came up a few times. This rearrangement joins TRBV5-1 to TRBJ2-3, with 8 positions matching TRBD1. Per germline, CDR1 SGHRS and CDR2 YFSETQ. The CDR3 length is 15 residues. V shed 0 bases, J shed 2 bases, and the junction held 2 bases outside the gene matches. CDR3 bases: TGCGCCAGCAGCTTGGCGGACAGGGTCACAGATACGCAGTATTTT. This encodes CASSLADRVTDTQYF.

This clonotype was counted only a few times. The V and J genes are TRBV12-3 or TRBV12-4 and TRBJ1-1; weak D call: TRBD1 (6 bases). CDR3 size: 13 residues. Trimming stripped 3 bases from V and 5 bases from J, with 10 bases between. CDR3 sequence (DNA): TGTGCCAGCAGTTTTATGCAGGGGACTGAAGCTTTCTTT. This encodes CASSFMQGTEAFF.

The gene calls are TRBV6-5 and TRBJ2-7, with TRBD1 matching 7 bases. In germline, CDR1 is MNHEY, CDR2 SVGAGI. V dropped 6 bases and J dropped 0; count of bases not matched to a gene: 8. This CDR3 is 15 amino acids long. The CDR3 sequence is CASSRGTVGSYEQYF. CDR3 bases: TGTGCCAGCAGCCGTGGGACAGTCGGCTCCTACGAGCAGTACTTC.

Here the CDR3 reads CASSLGQPEAFF. The CDR3 DNA follows: TGTGCCAGCAGCTTAGGACAGCCTGAAGCTTTCTTT. The J gene is TRBJ1-1, the V gene TRBV7-9; tentative D call: TRBD1 (5 bases). Trimming stripped 1 base from V and 6 bases from J, with 6 bases between. Germline CDR1 SEHNR, CDR2 FQNEAQ (reference sequence). CDR3 length equals 12 residues.

DNA of the CDR3: TGTGCCGCCGAACAAGGGAGAGAAGGCAATCAGCCCCAGCATTTT. It encodes CAAEQGREGNQPQHF. The chain employs TRBV6-5 and TRBJ1-5; D unresolved. The CDR3 sequence is 15 residues long. Trimming cost V 11 bases and J 2 bases, with 19 bases left between them. Germline CDR1 MNHEY, CDR2 SVGAGI.

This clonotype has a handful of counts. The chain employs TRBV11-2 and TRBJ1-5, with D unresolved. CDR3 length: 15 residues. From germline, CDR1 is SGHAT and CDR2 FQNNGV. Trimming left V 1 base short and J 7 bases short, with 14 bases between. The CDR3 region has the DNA TGTGCCAGCAGCTTAGTGAGGACCGATGACCAGCCCCAGCATTTT. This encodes CASSLVRTDDQPQHF.